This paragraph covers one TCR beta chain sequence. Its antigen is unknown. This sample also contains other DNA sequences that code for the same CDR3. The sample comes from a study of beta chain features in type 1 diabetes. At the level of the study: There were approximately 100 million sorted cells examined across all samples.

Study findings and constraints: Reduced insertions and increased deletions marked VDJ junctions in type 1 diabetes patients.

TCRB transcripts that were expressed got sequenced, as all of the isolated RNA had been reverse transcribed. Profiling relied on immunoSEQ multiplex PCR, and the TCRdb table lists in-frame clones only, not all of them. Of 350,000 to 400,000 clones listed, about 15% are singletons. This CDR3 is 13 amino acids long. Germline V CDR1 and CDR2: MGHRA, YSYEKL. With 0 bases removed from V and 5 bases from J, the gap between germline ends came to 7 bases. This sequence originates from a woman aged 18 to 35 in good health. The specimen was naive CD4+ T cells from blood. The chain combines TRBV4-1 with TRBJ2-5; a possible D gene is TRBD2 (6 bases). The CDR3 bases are TGCGCCAGCAGCCAAGATCGGGGGGAGACCCAGTACTTC. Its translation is CASSQDRGETQYF.